These 23 T cell receptor beta chains came from one sample sequenced in a study of early T cells in non-severe SARS-CoV-2 infection. Each CDR3 protein is one row after TCRdb ran MiXCR on the 5' RACE reads. The table has about 30,000 distinct CDR3 sequences, under 6% seen once. The specimen was whole blood. The source is an adult who was a healthcare worker with PCR-confirmed SARS-CoV-2 infection or an uninfected control (not recorded which).

This clonotype was seen ten or more times. The genes are TRBV12-3 or TRBV12-4 and TRBJ2-2; no firm D call. V was shortened by 4 bases and J by 2 bases, with 8 bases between the two germline ends. The length of the CDR3 is 14 residues. The CDR3, as DNA: TGTGCCAGCAGTTCGGGCAGTAACACCGGGGAGCTGTTTTTT. Residues: CASSSGSNTGELFF.

This clonotype was detected many times. The CDR3 DNA follows: TGCAGTGCTAGACGGGACCTCACAGATACGCAGTATTTT. The encoded protein is CSARRDLTDTQYF. This chain links TRBV20-1 with TRBJ2-3; perhaps D is TRBD1 or TRBD2 (5 bases each). Trimming left V 2 bases short and J 2 bases short, with 8 bases between. From germline, CDR1 is DFQATT and CDR2 SNEGSKA (reference sequence). The CDR3 consists of 13 residues.

This clonotype showed up many times. In nucleotides, the CDR3 is TGTGCCAGCAGCCCCGGGACAGGGGACTATGGCTACACCTTC. It specifies CASSPGTGDYGYTF. The rearrangement links TRBV7-6 to TRBJ1-2; 10 nucleotides line up with TRBD1. The germline gives CDR1 SGHVS, CDR2 FNYEAQ. V trimming: 5 bases; J trimming: 3 bases; junction bases outside the gene matches: 3. The CDR3 totals 14 residues.

Only a few counts were recorded for this clonotype. The V gene is TRBV5-1, the J gene TRBJ2-3; 11 bases align to TRBD2. The CDR3 loop spans 16 amino acids. In germline, CDR1 is SGHRS, CDR2 YFSETQ. Trimming took 2 bases from V and 4 from J; bases not matched to a gene: 6. CDR3: CASSLILAGVADTQYF. The DNA for the CDR3 is TGCGCCAGCAGCTTAATACTAGCGGGAGTAGCAGATACGCAGTATTTT.

The chain uses TRBV20-1 and TRBJ2-7; 8 nucleotides align to TRBD1. Germline V gives CDR1 DFQATT, CDR2 SNEGSKA (reference sequence). V was clipped by 6 bases and J by 4 bases; unmatched bases: 8. CDR3 length: 13 amino acids. The CDR3 region is CSAPRTGGYEQYF. As DNA, the CDR3 is TGCAGTGCCCCCCGAACAGGGGGGTACGAGCAGTACTTC.

This clonotype has at least ten counts. The chain recombines TRBV6-6 with TRBJ2-7; D might be TRBD1 (6 bases). V was clipped by 6 bases and J by 5 bases, with 8 bases between them. Germline V gene lookup returns CDR1 MNHNY and CDR2 SVGAGI (reference sequence). This CDR3 contains 11 residues. This CDR3 is CASSHRDEQYF. Written as DNA, the CDR3 is TGTGCCAGCAGCCACAGGGACGAGCAGTACTTC.

This clonotype has only a few counts. This chain uses TRBV6-5 with TRBJ2-7; a weak D match, TRBD1 (5 bases). Germline assignment: CDR1 MNHEY and CDR2 SVGAGI. The CDR3 totals 15 residues. The V gene lost 2 bases and the J gene lost 2 bases, with 13 bases spanning the gap. CDR3 sequence (DNA): TGTGCCAGCAGTTACGCCGGGCAGGGTGCCTACGAGCAGTACTTC. Its protein is CASSYAGQGAYEQYF.

This clonotype was found many times. The chain combines TRBV29-1 with TRBJ1-5; D may be TRBD1 (6 bases). Germline V gene lookup returns CDR1 SQVTM and CDR2 ANQGSEA. The CDR3 spans 17 residues. V gave up 4 bases and J gave up 0 bases, with 19 bases separating them. For the CDR3, the DNA is TGCAGCGTTGGGTCGTCCGGACAGTCCTATAGCAATCAGCCCCAGCATTTT. Amino acid sequence: CSVGSSGQSYSNQPQHF.

This clonotype was detected many times. The J gene is TRBJ2-5, the V gene TRBV14; no reliable D call. V lost 4 bases to trimming and J lost 7 bases, with 10 bases between them. The CDR3 length is 12 residues. Germline assignment: CDR1 SGHDN and CDR2 FVKESK. Here the CDR3 DNA reads TGTGCCAGCAGCCCCTCTTCCGTGACCCAGTACTTC. This codes for CASSPSSVTQYF.

This chain joins TRBV29-1 and TRBJ1-1; 10 positions match TRBD1. Per germline, CDR1 SQVTM and CDR2 ANQGSEA. This CDR3 contains 14 residues. J gave up 4 bases and V 7 bases, and 9 bases lay outside the gene matches. The CDR3 spells CSALRDRGGTEAFF. As DNA, the CDR3 is TGCAGCGCCCTCCGGGACAGGGGCGGCACTGAAGCTTTCTTT. Full variable domain (missing parts from reference TRBV29-1 and TRBJ1-1): SAVISQKPSRDICQRGTSLTIQCQVDSQVTMMFWYRQQPGQSLTLIATANQGSEATYESGFVIDKFPISRPNLTFSTLTVSNMSPEDSSIYLCSALRDRGGTEAFFGQGTRLTVV.

This clonotype occurred many times. The CDR3 coding sequence is TGCAGTACCCTCGGGGTAGAAGGAAACACCATATATTTT. Amino acids: CSTLGVEGNTIYF. The V call is TRBV20-1, the J call TRBJ1-3; D is ambiguous. Trimming removed 8 bases from V and 4 bases from J, with 15 bases in between. The germline CDR1 and CDR2 sequences are DFQATT and SNEGSKA (reference sequence). The CDR3 is made up of 13 amino acids.

This clonotype was recorded at least ten times. This sequence joins TRBV29-1 and TRBJ2-2; D uncertain. The germline CDR1 and CDR2 sequences are SQVTM and ANQGSEA. Trimming removed 4 bases from V and 7 bases from J, with 19 bases in between. The CDR3 loop spans 15 amino acids. CDR3 in DNA: TGCAGCGTTGTAGAAACGGTTTTAGGTTACGGGGAGCTGTTTTTT. Translation: CSVVETVLGYGELFF.

This clonotype occurred many times. This chain uses TRBV6-4 with TRBJ2-7; perhaps TRBD1 as D (5 bases). V was cut by 5 bases and J by 4 bases, with 9 bases left in between. CDR3 length: 12 amino acids. Germline V gene lookup returns CDR1 MRHNA and CDR2 SNTAGT. The DNA for the CDR3 is TGTGCCAGCAGTCAGGGTTGTTACGAGCAGTACTTC. Translating gives CASSQGCYEQYF.

This clonotype was picked up many times. The chain recombines TRBV20-1 with TRBJ2-5; D unclear. Germline CDR1 reads DFQATT; CDR2 reads SNEGSKA (reference sequence). Trimming took 4 bases from V and 5 from J, leaving 8 bases between them. The CDR3 sequence is 11 residues long. The CDR3 loop is CSATRVETQYF. The CDR3 DNA reads TGCAGTGCTACCAGAGTGGAGACCCAGTACTTC.

This clonotype was observed many times. This chain links TRBV7-3 with TRBJ2-3; D is unclear. There are 14 residues in the CDR3. In germline, CDR1 is SGHTA, CDR2 FQGTGA. Trimming took 5 bases from V and 0 from J, leaving 9 bases between them. DNA of the CDR3: TGTGCCAGCAGCCCTACCTTGAGCACAGATACGCAGTATTTT. Its translation is CASSPTLSTDTQYF.

This clonotype is medium-sized. The chain is built from TRBV10-3 and TRBJ2-2; TRBD1 matches at 9 bases. CDR1 ENHRY and CDR2 SYGVKD come from the germline V gene. This CDR3 is built from 15 residues. Unmatched junction bases numbered 9, after V lost 7 bases and J lost 6 bases. The CDR3 nucleotides read TGTGCCATCACCCCGGGACAGGGCCACGCCGGGGAGCTGTTTTTT. Amino acid sequence: CAITPGQGHAGELFF.

This clonotype has only a few counts. V usage is TRBV25-1 and J usage is TRBJ2-1; D is ambiguous. The CDR3 consists of 14 residues. Trimming stripped 3 bases from V and 4 bases from J, with 10 bases between. Germline V CDR1 and CDR2: MGHDK, SYGVNS. CDR3 nucleotide sequence: TGTGCCAGCAGTGATCCCGGGTCGTACAATGAGCAGTTCTTC. Translating gives CASSDPGSYNEQFF.

This clonotype appeared a single time. A read error may explain this, as a much larger clone is one base away. The genes are TRBV11-2 and TRBJ2-7; no clear D gene. The end of the DNA is better explained by TRBJ2-1, so the J call may be wrong. The CDR3 runs 13 residues. The germline V gene has CDR1 SGHAT and CDR2 FQNNGV. In DNA form, the CDR3 reads TGTGCCAGCAGCTTTAGCTATACCTACGAGCAGTTCTTC. Its translation is CASSFSYTYEQFF.

This clonotype was picked up many times. The DNA is left out, because the CDR3 cannot be placed on it with certainty; the CDR3 is given as TCRdb lists it. Here the CDR3 reads CISVPEAPGTGGTEAFF. The J gene is TRBJ1-1, the V gene TRBV7-5; TRBD1 is the table's D call and was not checked against the DNA. TRBV7-5 is a pseudogene. Inclusive of both ends, the CDR3 amounts to 17 amino acids.

This clonotype was counted ten times or more. J is TRBJ2-5 and V is TRBV6-5, with a possible D match to TRBD2 (6 bases). Deletions cut 4 bases from V and 5 bases from J, with 8 bases between. Germline CDR1 is MNHEY and CDR2 is SVGAGI. The CDR3 is made up of 12 amino acids. As DNA, the CDR3 is TGTGCCAGCAGTTCGACTAGGGAGACCCAGTACTTC. It specifies CASSSTRETQYF.

Many counts were recorded for this clonotype. The gene calls are TRBV3-1 and TRBJ2-7; tentatively, D is TRBD2 (5 bases). There are 15 residues in the CDR3. Trimming cost V 5 bases and J 3 bases, with 17 bases left between them. Germline assignment: CDR1 LGHDT and CDR2 YNNKEL (reference sequence). As DNA, the CDR3 is TGTGCCAGCAGCTCCACCGGAGGAGCGGACTACGAGCAGTACTTC. Translating it yields CASSSTGGADYEQYF.

This clonotype occurred many times. The chain carries TRBV13 and TRBJ2-6; 9 bases map to TRBD2. The CDR3 runs to 19 residues. Trimming removed 0 bases from V and 0 bases from J; junction bases left unmatched: 6. Germline values: CDR1 PRHDT, CDR2 FYEKMQ (reference sequence). For the CDR3, the DNA is TGTGCCAGCAGCTTAGGCCTCGGACTAGCGCCCTCTGGGGCCAACGTCCTGACTTTC. Protein: CASSLGLGLAPSGANVLTF.

In DNA form, the CDR3 reads TGTGCCAGCAGTCCCGACACTGAAGCTTTCTTT. Protein: CASSPDTEAFF. The chain carries TRBV12-3 or TRBV12-4 and TRBJ1-1; no clear D gene. The CDR3 spans 11 residues. Trimming took 5 bases from V and 3 from J, leaving 4 bases between them.